This T cell receptor beta chain was captured by sequencing in a study of Tregs in tolerant kidney transplant recipients. The table came from immunoSEQ multiplex PCR; TCRdb's copy has only in-frame clones and leaves some out. The table records more than 70,000 clones, 90% to 95% of them present only once. As regards this clone: Its target is not known.

Whole-study results and caveats: Activated donor B cell expansion appeared to reveal the most relevant donor-specific TCRbeta repertoire.

Mixed chimerism was transient after nonmyeloablative marrow transplants from related graft donors. This specimen consisted of CD4+ T cells from blood (PBMCs), obtained 24 months after the transplant. This clonotype was sampled from a human patient who received a combined kidney and bone marrow transplant. Among the T cells, some may be from the graft donor.

CDR3 amino acids: CASSPWDRAGGNYGYTF. The CDR3 DNA reads as TGTGCCAGCAGCCCATGGGACAGGGCTGGGGGAAACTATGGCTACACCTTC. The V call is TRBV9, the J call TRBJ1-2; 9 bases line up with TRBD1. Losses at the gene ends were 4 bases for V and 2 bases for J; bases not matched to a gene: 12. The CDR3 sequence is 17 residues long. Germline V gives CDR1 SGDLS, CDR2 YYNGEE.